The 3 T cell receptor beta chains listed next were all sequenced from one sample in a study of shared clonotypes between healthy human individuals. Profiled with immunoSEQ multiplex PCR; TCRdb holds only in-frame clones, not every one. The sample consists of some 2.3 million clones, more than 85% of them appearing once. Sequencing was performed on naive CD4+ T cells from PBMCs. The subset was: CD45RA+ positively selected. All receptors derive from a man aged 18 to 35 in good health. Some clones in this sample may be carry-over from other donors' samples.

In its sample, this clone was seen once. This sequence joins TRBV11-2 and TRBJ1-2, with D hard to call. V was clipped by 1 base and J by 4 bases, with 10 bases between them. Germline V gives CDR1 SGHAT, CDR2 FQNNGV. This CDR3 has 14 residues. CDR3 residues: CASSLAREGYGYTF. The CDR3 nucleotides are TGTGCCAGCAGCTTAGCGAGGGAGGGCTATGGCTACACCTTC.

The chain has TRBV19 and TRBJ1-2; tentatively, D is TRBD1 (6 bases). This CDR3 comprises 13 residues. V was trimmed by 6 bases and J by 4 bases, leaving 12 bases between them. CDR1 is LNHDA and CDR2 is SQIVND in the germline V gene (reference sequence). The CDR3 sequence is CASSRGGSYGYTF. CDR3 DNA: TGTGCCAGTAGCCGAGGGGGTAGCTATGGCTACACCTTC.

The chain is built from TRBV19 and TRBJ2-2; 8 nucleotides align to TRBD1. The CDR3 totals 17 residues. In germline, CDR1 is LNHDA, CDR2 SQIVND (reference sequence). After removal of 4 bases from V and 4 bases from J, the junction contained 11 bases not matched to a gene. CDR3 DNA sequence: TGTGCCAGTAGTAGGACAGGGAGGCGAGGCGGCACCGGGGAGCTGTTTTTT. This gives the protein CASSRTGRRGGTGELFF.